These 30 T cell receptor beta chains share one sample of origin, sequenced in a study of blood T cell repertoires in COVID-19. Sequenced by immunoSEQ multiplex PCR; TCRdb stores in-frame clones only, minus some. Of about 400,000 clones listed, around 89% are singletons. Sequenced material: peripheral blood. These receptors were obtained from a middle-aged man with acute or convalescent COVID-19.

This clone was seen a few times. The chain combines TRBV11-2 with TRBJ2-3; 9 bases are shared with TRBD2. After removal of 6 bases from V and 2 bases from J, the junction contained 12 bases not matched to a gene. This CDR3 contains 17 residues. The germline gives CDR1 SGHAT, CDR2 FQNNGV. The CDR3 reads CASSRERAGGNTDTQYF. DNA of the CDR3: TGTGCCAGCAGTAGGGAAAGAGCGGGGGGCAACACAGATACGCAGTATTTT.

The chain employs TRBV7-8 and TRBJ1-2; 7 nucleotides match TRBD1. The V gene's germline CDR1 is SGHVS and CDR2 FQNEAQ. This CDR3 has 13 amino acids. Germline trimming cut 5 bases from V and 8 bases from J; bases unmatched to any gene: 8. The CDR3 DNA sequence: TGTGCCAGCAGCCCTACAGGGGTAGAGGGCTACACCTTC. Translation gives CASSPTGVEGYTF.

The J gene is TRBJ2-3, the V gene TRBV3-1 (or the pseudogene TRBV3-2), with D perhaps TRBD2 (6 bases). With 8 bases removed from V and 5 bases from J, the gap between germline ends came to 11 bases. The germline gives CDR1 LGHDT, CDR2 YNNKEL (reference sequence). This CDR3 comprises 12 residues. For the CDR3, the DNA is TGTGCCAGCCGTGGGGGAGGAGATACGCAGTATTTT. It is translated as CASRGGGDTQYF.

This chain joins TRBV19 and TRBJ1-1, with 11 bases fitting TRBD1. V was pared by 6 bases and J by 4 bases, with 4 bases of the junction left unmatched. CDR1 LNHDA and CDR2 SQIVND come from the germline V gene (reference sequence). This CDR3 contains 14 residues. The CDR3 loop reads CASSWDRGGTEAFF. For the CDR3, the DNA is TGTGCCAGTAGCTGGGACAGGGGGGGCACTGAAGCTTTCTTT.

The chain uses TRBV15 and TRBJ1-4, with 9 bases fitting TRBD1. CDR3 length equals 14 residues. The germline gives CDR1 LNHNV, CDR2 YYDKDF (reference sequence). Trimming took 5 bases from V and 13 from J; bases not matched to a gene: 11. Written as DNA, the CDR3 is TGTGCCACCAGCTTAGGACAGGGGTCATGGAGACTGTTTTTT. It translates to CATSLGQGSWRLFF.

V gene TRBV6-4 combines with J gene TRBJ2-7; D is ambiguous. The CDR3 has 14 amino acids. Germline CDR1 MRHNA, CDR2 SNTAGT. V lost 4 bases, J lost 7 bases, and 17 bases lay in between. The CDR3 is CASSARGRRREQYF. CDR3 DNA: TGTGCCAGCAGTGCCCGTGGTCGGCGGCGGGAGCAGTACTTC.

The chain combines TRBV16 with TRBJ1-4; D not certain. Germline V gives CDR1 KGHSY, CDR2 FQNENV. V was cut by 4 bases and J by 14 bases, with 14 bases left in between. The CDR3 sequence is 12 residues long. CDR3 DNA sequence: TGTGCCAGCAGCCCTGCGACCAGGCATCTGTTTTTT. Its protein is CASSPATRHLFF.

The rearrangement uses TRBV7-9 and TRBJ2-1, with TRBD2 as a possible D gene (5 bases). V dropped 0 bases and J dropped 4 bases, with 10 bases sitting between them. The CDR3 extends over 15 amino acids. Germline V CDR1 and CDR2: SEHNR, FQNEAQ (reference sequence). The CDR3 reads CASSLAGNRYNEQFF. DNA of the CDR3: TGTGCCAGCAGCTTAGCCGGGAACCGGTACAATGAGCAGTTCTTC.

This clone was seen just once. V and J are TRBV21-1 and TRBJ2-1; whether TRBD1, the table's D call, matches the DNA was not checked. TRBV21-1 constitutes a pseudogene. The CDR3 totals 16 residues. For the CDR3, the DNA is TGTGCCAGCAGCAAAAGGGGTACCCTCTCCTACAATGAGCAGTTCTTC. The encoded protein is CASSKRGTLSYNEQFF.

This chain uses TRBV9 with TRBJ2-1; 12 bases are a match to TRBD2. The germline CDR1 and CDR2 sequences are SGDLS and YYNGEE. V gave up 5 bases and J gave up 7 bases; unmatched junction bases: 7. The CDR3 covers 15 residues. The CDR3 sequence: CASRERLAGVNEQFF. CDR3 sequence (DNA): TGTGCCAGCAGGGAAAGACTAGCGGGAGTGAATGAGCAGTTCTTC.

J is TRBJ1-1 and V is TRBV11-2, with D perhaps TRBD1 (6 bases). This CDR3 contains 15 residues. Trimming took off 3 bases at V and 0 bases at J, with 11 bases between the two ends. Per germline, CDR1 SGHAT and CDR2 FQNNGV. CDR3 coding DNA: TGTGCCAGCAGCTTGACCGGGGACATGAACACTGAAGCTTTCTTT. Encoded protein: CASSLTGDMNTEAFF. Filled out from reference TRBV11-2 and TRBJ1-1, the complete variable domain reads EAGVAQSPRYKIIEKRQSVAFWCNPISGHATLYWYQQILGQGPKLLIQFQNNGVVDDSQLPKDRFSAERLKGVDSTLKIQPAKLEDSAVYLCASSLTGDMNTEAFFGQGTRLTVV.

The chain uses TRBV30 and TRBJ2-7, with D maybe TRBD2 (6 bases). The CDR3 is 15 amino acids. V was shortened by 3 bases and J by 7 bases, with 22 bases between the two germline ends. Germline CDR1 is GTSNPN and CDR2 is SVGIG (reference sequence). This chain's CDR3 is CAWSPASGWGWEQYF. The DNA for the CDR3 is TGTGCCTGGAGCCCAGCCAGCGGGTGGGGTTGGGAGCAGTACTTC.

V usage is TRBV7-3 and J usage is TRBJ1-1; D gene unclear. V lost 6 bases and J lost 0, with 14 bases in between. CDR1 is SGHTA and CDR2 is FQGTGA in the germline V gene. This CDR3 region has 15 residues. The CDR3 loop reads CASSSSAVVNTEAFF. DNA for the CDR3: TGTGCCAGCAGTTCCTCGGCGGTGGTGAACACTGAAGCTTTCTTT.

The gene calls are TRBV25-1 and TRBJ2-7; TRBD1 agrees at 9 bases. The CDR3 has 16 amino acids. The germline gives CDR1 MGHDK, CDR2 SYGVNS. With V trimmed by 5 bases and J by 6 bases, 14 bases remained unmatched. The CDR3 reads CASSKPPGQGFSEQYF. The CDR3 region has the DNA TGTGCCAGCAGTAAACCCCCGGGACAGGGTTTTTCCGAGCAGTACTTC.

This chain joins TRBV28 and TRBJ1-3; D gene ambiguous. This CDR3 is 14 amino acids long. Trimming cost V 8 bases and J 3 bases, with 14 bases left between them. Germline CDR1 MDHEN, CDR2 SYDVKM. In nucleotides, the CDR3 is TGTGCCAGCGGACTGTCCTCGGGTGGAAACACCATATATTTT. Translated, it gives CASGLSSGGNTIYF. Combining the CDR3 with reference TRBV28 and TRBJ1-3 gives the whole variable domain DVKVTQSSRYLVKRTGEKVFLECVQDMDHENMFWYRQDPGLGLRLIYFSYDVKMKEKGDIPEGYSVSREKKERFSLILESASTNQTSMYLCASGLSSGGNTIYFGEGSWLTVV.

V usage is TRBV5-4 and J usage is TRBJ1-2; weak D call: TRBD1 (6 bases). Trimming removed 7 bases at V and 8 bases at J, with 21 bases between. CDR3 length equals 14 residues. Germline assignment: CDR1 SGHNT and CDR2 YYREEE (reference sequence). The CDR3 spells CASCEGGLEVGYTF. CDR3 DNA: TGTGCCAGCTGCGAAGGGGGATTGGAAGTAGGCTACACCTTC.

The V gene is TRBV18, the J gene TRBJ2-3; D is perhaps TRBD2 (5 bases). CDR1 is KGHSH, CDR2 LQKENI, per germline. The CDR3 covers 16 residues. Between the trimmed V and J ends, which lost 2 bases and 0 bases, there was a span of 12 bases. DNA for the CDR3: TGTGCCAGCTCACCAATGTCTCGCGGGAGCACAGATACGCAGTATTTT. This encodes CASSPMSRGSTDTQYF. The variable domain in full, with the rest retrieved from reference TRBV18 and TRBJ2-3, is NAGVMQNPRHLVRRRGQEARLRCSPMKGHSHVYWYRQLPEEGLKFMVYLQKENIIDESGMPKERFSAEFPKEGPSILRIQQVVRGDSAAYFCASSPMSRGSTDTQYFGPGTRLTVL.

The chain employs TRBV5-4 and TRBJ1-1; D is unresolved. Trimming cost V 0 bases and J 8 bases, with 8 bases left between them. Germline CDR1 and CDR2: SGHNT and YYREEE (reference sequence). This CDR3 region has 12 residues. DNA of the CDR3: TGTGCCAGCAGCTTGGGGCTGAGGGAAGCTTTCTTT. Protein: CASSLGLREAFF.

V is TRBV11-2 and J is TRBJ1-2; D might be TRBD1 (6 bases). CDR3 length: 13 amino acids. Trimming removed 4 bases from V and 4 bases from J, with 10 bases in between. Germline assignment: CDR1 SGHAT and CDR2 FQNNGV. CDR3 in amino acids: CASSSQGFYGYTF. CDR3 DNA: TGTGCCAGCAGCTCACAGGGATTCTATGGCTACACCTTC.

DNA of the CDR3: TGTGCCACCAGGAGCGACGGACTAGCGTACTACAATGAGCAGTTCTTC. Translation gives CATRSDGLAYYNEQFF. The chain combines TRBV15 with TRBJ2-1; the match to TRBD2 covers 9 bases. CDR3 length equals 16 residues. Unmatched junction bases numbered 9, after V lost 6 bases and J lost 3 bases. From germline, CDR1 is LNHNV and CDR2 YYDKDF (reference sequence).

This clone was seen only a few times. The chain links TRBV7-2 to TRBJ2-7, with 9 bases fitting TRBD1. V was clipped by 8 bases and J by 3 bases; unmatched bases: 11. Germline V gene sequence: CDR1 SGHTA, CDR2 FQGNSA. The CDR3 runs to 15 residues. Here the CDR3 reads CASSDPGTGYYEQYF. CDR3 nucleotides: TGTGCCAGCTCCGACCCCGGGACAGGGTACTACGAGCAGTACTTC.

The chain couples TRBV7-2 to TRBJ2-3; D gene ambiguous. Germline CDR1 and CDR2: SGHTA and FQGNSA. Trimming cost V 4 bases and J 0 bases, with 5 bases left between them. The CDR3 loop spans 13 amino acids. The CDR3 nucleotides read TGTGCCAGCAGCTCGTCTAGCACAGATACGCAGTATTTT. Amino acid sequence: CASSSSSTDTQYF.

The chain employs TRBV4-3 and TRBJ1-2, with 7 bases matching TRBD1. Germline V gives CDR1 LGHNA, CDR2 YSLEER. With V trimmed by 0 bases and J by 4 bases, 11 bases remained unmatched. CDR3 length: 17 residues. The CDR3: CASSQELRDSAIYGYTF. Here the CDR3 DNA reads TGCGCCAGCAGCCAAGAATTAAGGGACAGCGCTATCTATGGCTACACCTTC.

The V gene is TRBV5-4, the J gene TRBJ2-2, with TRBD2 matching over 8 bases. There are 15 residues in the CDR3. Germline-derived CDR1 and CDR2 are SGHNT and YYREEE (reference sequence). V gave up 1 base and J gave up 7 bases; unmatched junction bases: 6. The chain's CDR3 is CASSLPARGVGELFF. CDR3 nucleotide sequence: TGTGCCAGCAGCTTGCCTGCGCGGGGGGTCGGGGAGCTGTTTTTT. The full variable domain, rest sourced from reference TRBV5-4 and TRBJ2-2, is ETGVTQSPTHLIKTRGQQVTLRCSSQSGHNTVSWYQQALGQGPQFIFQYYREEENGRGNFPPRFSGLQFPNYSSELNVNALELDDSALYLCASSLPARGVGELFFGEGSRLTVL.

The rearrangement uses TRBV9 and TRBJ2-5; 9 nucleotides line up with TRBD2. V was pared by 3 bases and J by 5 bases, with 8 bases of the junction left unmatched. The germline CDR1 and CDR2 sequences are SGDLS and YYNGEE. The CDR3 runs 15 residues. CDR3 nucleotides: TGTGCCAGCAGCGCCGGCGGGAGGGCAACGGAGACCCAGTACTTC. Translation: CASSAGGRATETQYF.

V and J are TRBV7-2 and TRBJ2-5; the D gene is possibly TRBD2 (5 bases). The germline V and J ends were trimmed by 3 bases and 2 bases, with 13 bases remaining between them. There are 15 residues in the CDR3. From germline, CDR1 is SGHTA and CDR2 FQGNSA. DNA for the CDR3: TGTGCCAGCAGCTTTCAAAGCGGCGGGCAAGAGACCCAGTACTTC. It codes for CASSFQSGGQETQYF.

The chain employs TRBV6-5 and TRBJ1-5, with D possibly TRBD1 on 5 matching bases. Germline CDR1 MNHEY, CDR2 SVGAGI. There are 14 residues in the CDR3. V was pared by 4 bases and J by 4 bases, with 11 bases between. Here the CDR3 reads CASSSRGGNQPQHF. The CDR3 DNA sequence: TGTGCCAGCAGTTCAAGGGGCGGAAATCAGCCCCAGCATTTT.

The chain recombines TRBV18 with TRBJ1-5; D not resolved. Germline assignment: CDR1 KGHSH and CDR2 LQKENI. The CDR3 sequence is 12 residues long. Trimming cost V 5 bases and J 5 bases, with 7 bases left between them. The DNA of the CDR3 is TGTGCCAGCTCAACCGGGGATCAGCCCCAGCATTTT. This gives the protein CASSTGDQPQHF.

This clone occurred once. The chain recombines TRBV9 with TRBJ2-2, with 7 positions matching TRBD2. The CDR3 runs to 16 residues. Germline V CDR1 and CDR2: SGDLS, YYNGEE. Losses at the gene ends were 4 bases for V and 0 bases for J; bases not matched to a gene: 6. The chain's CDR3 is CASSPRGDANTGELFF. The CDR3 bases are TGTGCCAGCAGCCCCCGGGGGGACGCGAACACCGGGGAGCTGTTTTTT.

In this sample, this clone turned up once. The CDR3 coding sequence is TGTGCCAGCAGTTCCCCAGGGGAGGAGGGGGCTTTTGGCTACACCTTC. Residues: CASSSPGEEGAFGYTF. This chain links TRBV28 with TRBJ1-2; 7 bases line up with TRBD1. The junction had 15 bases not matched to a gene; V was cut back by 4 bases and J by 7 bases. The CDR3 contains 16 residues. Germline V gene data show CDR1 as MDHEN and CDR2 as SYDVKM.